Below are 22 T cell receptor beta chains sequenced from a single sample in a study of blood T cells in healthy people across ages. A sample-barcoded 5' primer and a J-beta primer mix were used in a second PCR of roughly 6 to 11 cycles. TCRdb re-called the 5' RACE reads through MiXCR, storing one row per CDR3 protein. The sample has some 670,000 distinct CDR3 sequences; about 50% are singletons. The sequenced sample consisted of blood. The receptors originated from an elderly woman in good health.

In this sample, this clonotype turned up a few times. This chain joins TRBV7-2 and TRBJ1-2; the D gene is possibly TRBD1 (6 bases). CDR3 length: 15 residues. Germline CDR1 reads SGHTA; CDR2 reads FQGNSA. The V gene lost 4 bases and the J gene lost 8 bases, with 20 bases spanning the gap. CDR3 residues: CASSSPVGGRRGYTF. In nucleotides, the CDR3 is TGTGCCAGCAGCTCCCCCGTGGGGGGGCGACGCGGCTACACCTTC. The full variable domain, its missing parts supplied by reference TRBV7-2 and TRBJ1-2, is GAGVSQSPSNKVTEKGKDVELRCDPISGHTALYWYRQSLGQGLEFLIYFQGNSAPDKSGLPSDRFSAERTGGSVSTLTIQRTQQEDSAVYLCASSSPVGGRRGYTFGSGTRLTVV.

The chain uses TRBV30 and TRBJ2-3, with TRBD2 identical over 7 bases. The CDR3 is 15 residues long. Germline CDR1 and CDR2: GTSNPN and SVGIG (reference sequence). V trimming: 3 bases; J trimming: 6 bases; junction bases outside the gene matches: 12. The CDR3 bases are TGTGCCTGGAGCTTTGGCGCGGGAGTAGGCGATACGCAGTATTTT. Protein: CAWSFGAGVGDTQYF.

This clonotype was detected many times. The CDR3 spells CAWSVRDSYNEQFF. The DNA of the CDR3 is TGTGCCTGGAGTGTAAGGGACTCCTACAATGAGCAGTTCTTC. The V and J genes are TRBV30 and TRBJ2-1; no reliable D call. The CDR3 loop spans 14 amino acids. Per germline, CDR1 GTSNPN and CDR2 SVGIG (reference sequence). Trimming stripped 0 bases from V and 0 bases from J, with 6 bases between.

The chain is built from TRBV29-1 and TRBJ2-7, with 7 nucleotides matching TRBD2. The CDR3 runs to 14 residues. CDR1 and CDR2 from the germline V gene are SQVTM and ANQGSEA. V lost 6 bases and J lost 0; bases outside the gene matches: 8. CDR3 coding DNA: TGCAGCGTCGAACTAGCGCACAGCTCCTACGAGCAGTACTTC. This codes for CSVELAHSSYEQYF.

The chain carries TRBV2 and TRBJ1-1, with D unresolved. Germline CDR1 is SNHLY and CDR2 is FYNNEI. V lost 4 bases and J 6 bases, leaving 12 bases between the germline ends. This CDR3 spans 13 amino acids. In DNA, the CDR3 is TGTGCCAGCAGTGCATACCCGACCGCTGAAGCTTTCTTT. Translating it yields CASSAYPTAEAFF.

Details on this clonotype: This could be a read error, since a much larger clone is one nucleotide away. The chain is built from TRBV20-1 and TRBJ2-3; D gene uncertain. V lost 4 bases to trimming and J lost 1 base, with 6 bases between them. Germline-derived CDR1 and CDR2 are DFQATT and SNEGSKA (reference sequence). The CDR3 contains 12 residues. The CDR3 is CSANVGTDTQYF. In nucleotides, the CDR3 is TGCAGTGCTAATGTGGGCACAGATACGCAGTATTTT.

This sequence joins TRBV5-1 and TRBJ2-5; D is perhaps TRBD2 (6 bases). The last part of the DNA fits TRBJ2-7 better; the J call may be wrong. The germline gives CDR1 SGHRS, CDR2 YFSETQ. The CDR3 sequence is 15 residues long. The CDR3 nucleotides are TGCGCCAGCAGCCCCGGGGGTCTTACCTCCTACGAGCAGTACTTC. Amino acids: CASSPGGLTSYEQYF.

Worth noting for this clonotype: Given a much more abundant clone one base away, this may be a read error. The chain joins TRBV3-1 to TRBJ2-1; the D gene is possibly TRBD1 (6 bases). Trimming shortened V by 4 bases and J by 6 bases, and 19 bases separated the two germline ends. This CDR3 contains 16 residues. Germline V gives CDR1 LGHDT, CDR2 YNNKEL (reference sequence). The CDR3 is CASSLGGSEVFNEQFF. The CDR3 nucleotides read TGTGCCAGCAGCCTAGGGGGTAGCGAGGTCTTCAATGAGCAGTTCTTC.

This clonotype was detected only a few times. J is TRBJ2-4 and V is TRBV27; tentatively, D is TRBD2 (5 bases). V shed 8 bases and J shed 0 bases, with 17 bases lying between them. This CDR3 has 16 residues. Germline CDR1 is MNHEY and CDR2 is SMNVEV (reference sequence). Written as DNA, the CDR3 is TGTGCCAGCTCCCGGGGAACCTTCTTAGCCAAAAACATTCAGTACTTC. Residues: CASSRGTFLAKNIQYF.

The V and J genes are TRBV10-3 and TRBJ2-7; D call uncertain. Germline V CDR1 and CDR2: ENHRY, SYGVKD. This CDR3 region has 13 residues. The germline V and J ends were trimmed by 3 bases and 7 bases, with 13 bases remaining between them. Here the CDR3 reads CAISDIPHNEQYF. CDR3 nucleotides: TGTGCCATCAGTGACATTCCACACAATGAGCAGTACTTC.

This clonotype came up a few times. CDR3 sequence (DNA): TGTGCCAGCAACCCCCAACGAGGGGGGTATAACGGGGAGCTGTTTTTT. The encoded protein is CASNPQRGGYNGELFF. The chain recombines TRBV12-3 or TRBV12-4 with TRBJ2-2, with D perhaps being TRBD1 or TRBD2 (6 bases each). The ends were cut back, 7 bases at V and 7 bases at J, with 22 bases in the middle. The CDR3 runs 16 residues.

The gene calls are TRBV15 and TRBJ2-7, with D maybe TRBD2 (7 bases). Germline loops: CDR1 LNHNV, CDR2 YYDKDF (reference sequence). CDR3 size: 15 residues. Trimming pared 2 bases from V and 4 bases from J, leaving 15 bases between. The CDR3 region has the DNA TGTGCCACCAGCAGACGGGCGGGGGCTGCGTACGAGCAGTACTTC. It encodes CATSRRAGAAYEQYF.

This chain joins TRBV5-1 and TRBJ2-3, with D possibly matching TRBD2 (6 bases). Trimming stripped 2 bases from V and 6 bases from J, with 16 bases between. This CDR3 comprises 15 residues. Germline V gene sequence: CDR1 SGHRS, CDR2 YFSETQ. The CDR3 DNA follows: TGCGCCAGCAGCTTAAGGGACTTTGCGGGGGATACGCAGTATTTT. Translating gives CASSLRDFAGDTQYF.

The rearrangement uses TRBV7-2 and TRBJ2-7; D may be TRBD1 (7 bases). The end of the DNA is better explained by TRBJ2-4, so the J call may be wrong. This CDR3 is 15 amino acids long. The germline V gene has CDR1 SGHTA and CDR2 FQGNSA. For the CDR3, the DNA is TGTGCCAGCAGCCAGGGGGGATTCACGGGAAGCATTCAGTACTTC. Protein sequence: CASSQGGFTGSIQYF.

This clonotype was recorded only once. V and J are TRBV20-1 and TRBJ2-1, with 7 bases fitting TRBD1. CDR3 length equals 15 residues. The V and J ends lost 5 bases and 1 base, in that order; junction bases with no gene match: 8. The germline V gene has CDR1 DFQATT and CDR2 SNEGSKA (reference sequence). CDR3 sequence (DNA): TGCAGTGCTTCCGACAGGGTGGTATCCTACAATGAGCAGTTCTTC. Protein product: CSASDRVVSYNEQFF.

CDR3 residues: CASTLETQAFF. CDR3 in DNA: TGTGCCAGCACCCTCGAGACTCAAGCTTTCTTT. This rearrangement joins TRBV12-3 or TRBV12-4 to TRBJ1-1; D remains unclear. The CDR3 is 11 amino acids. The V gene lost 7 bases and the J gene lost 9 bases, with 12 bases spanning the gap.

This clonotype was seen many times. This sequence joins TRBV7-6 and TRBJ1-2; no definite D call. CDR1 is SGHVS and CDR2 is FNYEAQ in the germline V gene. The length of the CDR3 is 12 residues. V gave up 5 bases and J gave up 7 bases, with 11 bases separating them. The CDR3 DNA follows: TGTGCCAGCAGCCCTCAGAGTTTTGGCTACACCTTC. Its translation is CASSPQSFGYTF.

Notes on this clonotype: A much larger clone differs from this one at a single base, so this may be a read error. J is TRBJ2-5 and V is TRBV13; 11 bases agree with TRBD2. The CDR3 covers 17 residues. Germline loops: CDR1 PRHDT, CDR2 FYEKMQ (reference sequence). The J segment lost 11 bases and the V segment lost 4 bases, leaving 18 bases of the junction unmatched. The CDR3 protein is CASSSNTGTSGYNEQYF. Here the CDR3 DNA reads TGTGCCAGCAGCTCCAATACCGGGACTAGCGGCTACAATGAGCAGTACTTC.

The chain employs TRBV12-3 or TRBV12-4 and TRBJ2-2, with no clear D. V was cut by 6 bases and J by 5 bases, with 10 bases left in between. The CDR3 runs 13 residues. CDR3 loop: CASSRSRTGELFF. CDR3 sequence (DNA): TGTGCCAGCAGCCGGAGTCGGACCGGGGAGCTGTTTTTT.

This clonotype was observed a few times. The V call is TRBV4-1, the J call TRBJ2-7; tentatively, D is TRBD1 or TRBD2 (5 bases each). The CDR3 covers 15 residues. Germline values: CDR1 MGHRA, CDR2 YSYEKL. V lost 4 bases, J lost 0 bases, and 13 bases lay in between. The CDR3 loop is CASSPHEGLSYEQYF. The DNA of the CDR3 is TGCGCCAGCAGCCCCCATGAGGGGCTCTCCTACGAGCAGTACTTC.

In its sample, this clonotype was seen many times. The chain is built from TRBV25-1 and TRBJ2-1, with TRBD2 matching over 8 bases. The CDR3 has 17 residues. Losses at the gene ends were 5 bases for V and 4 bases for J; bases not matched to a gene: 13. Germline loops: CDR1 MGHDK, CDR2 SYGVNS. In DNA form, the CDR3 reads TGTGCCAGCAGTCTCCGGGAGGGGAGTCCCGGGTACAATGAGCAGTTCTTC. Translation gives CASSLREGSPGYNEQFF.

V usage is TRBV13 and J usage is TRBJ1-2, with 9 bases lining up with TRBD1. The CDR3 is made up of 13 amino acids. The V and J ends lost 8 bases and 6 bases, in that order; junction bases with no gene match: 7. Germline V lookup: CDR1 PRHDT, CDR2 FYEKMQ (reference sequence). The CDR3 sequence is CASGNRGLDGYTF. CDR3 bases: TGTGCCAGCGGAAACAGGGGGCTTGATGGCTACACCTTC.